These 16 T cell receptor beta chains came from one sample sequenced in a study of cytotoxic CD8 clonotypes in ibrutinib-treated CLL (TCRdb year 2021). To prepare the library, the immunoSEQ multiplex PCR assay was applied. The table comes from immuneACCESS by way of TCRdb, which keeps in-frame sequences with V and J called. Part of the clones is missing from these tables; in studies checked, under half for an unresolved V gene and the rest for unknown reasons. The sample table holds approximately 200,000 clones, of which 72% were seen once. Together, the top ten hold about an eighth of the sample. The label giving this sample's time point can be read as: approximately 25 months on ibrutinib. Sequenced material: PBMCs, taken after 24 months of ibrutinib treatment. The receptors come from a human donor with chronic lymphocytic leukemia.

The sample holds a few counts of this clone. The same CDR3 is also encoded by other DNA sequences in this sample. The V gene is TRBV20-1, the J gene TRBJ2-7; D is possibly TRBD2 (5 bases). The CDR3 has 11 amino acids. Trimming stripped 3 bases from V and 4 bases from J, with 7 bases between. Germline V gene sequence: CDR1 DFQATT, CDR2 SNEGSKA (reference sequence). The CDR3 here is CSASPGYEQYF. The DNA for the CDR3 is TGCAGTGCTAGTCCGGGGTACGAGCAGTACTTC.

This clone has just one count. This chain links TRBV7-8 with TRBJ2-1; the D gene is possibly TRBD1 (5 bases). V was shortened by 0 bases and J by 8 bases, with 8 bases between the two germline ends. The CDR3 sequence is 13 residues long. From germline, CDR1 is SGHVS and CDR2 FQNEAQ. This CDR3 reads CASSLAQGDEQFF. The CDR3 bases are TGTGCCAGCAGCTTAGCCCAGGGCGATGAGCAGTTCTTC.

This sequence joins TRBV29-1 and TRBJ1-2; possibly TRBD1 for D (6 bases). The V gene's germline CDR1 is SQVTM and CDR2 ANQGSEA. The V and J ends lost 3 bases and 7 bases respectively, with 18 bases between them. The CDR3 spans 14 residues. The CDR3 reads CSVEWGPQLIGYTF. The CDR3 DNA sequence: TGCAGCGTTGAGTGGGGGCCGCAACTCATTGGCTACACCTTC.

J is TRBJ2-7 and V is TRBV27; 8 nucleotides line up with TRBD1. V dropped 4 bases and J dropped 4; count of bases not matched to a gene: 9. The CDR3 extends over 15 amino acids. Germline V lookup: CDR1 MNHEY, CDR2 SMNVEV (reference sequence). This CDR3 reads CASSSTGTGFYEQYF. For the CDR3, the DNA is TGTGCCAGCAGTTCCACCGGGACAGGTTTTTACGAGCAGTACTTC.

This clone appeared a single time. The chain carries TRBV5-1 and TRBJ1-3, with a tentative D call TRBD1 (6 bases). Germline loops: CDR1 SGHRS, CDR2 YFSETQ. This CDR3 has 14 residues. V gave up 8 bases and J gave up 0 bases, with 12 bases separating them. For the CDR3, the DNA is TGCGCCAGTTCGAAACAGGGCTCTGGAAACACCATATATTTT. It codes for CASSKQGSGNTIYF.

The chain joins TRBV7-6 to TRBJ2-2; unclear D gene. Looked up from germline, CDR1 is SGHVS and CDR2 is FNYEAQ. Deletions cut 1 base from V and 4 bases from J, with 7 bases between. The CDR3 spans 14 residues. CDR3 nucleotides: TGTGCCAGCAGCTTAGTTATTAGCACCGGGGAGCTGTTTTTT. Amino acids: CASSLVISTGELFF.

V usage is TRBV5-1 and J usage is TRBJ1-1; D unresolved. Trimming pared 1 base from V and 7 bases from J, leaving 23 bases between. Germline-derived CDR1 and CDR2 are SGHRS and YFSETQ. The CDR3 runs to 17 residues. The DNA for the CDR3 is TGCGCCAGCAGCTTGATTTATAACGGAGAGTTACCGGTTGAAGCTTTCTTT. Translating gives CASSLIYNGELPVEAFF.

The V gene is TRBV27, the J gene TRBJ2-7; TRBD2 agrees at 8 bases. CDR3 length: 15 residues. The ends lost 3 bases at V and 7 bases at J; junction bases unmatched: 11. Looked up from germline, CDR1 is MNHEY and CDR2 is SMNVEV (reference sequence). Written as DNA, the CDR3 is TGTGCCAGCAGTTTCAGCGGGAGAGCCTCGAGGGAGCAGTACTTC. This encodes CASSFSGRASREQYF.

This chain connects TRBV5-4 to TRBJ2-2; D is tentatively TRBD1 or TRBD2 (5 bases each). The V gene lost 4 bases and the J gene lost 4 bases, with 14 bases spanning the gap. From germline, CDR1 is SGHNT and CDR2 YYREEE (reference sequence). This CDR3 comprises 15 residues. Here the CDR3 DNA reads TGTGCCAGCAGCCACCGGGACCCACTCACCGGGGAGCTGTTTTTT. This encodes CASSHRDPLTGELFF. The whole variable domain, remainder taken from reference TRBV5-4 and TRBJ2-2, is ETGVTQSPTHLIKTRGQQVTLRCSSQSGHNTVSWYQQALGQGPQFIFQYYREEENGRGNFPPRFSGLQFPNYSSELNVNALELDDSALYLCASSHRDPLTGELFFGEGSRLTVL.

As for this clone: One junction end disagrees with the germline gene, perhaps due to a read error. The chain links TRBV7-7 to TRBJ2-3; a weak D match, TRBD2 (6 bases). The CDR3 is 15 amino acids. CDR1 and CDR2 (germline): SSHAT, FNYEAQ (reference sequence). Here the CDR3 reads CASSRKGLPGDTQYF. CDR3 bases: TGTGCTAGCAGCCGTAAGGGACTTCCTGGGGATACGCAGTATTTT.

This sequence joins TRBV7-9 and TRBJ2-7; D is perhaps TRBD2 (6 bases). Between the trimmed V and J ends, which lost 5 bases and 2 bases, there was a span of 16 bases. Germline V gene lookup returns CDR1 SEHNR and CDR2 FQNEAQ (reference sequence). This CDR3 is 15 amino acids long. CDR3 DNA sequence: TGTGCCAGCAGCCCCTCCGGCGGGACGGCCTACGAGCAGTACTTC. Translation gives CASSPSGGTAYEQYF.

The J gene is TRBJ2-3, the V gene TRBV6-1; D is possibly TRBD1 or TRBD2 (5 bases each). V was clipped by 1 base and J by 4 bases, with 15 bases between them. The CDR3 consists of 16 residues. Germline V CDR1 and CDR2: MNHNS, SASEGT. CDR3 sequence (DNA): TGTGCCAGCAGTGAAGATCTGAGGGGCGCTCCAGATACGCAGTATTTT. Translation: CASSEDLRGAPDTQYF.

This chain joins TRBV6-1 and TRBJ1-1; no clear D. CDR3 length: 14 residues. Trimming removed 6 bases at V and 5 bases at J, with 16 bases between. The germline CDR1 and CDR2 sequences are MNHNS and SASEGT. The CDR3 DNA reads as TGTGCCAGCAGCCTTGTCGGGGAACGAACTGAAGCTTTCTTT. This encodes CASSLVGERTEAFF.

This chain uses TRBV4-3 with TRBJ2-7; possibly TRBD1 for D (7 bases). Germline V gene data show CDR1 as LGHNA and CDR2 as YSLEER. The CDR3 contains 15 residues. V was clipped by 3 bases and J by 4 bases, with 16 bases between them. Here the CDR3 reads CASSQNRGRGYEQYF. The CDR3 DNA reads TGCGCCAGCAGCCAGAACAGGGGACGGGGGTACGAGCAGTACTTC.

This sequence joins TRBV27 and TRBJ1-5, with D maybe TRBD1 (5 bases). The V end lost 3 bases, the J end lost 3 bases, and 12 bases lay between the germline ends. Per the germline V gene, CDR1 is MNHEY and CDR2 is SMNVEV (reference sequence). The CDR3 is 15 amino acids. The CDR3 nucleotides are TGTGCCAGCAGTTTGCGAGGGGAAGTCAATCAGCCCCAGCATTTT. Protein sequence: CASSLRGEVNQPQHF.

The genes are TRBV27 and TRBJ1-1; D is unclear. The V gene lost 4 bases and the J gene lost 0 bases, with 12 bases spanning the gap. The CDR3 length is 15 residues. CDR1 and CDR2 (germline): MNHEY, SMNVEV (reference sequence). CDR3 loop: CASSSPDGMNTEAFF. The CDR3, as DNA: TGTGCCAGCAGTTCGCCGGACGGGATGAACACTGAAGCTTTCTTT.